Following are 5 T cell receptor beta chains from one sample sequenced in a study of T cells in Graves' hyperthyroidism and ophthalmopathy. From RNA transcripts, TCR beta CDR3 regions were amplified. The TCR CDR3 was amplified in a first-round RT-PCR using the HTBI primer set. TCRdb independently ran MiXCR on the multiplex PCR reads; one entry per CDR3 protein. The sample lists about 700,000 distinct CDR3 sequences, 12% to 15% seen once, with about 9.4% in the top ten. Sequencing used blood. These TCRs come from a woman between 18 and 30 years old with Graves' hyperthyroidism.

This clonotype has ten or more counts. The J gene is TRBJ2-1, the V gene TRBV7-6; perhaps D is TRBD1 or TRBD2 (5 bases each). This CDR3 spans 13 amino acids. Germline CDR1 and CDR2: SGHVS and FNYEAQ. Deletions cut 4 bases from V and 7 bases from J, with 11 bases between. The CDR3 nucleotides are TGTGCCAGCAGCTGGGGACCCCCAAATGAGCAGTTCTTC. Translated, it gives CASSWGPPNEQFF.

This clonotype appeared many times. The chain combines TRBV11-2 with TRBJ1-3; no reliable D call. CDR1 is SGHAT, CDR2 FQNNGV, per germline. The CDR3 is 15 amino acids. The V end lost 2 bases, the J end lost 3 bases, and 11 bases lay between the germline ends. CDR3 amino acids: CASSLHAGSGNTIYF. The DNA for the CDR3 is TGTGCCAGCAGCTTACACGCCGGTAGTGGAAACACCATATATTTT.

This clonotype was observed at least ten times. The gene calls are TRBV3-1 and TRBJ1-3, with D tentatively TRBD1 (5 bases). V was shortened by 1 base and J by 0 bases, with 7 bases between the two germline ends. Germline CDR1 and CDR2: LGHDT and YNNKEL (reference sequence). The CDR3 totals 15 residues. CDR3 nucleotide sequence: TGTGCCAGCAGCCAAGGGGGCTACTCTGGAAACACCATATATTTT. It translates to CASSQGGYSGNTIYF.

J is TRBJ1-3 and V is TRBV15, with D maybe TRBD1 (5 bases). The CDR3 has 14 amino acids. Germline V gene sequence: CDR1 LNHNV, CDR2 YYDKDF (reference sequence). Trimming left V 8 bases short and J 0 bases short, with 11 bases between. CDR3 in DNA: TGTGCCACCTCGCAGGGAAGCTCTGGAAACACCATATATTTT. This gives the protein CATSQGSSGNTIYF.

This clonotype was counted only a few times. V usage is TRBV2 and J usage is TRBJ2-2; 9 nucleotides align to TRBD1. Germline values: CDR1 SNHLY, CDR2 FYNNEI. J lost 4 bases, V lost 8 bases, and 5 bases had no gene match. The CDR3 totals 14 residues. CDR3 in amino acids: CASVRTGVTGELFF. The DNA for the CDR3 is TGTGCCAGCGTGAGGACAGGGGTCACCGGGGAGCTGTTTTTT.